The next 10 T cell receptor beta chains were all read from a single sample in a study of cytomegalovirus exposure and HLA in healthy donors. PCR amplification relied on 60 Vbeta primers (plus 13 Jbeta primers). TCRdb's copy holds only in-frame clones and misses some; the assay was immunoSEQ multiplex PCR. The sample data list about 160,000 clones. The sequencing input was PBMCs. These receptors all stem from a woman aged 55-70 years in good health and CMV-seronegative.

This sequence joins TRBV9 and TRBJ2-2; D call uncertain. Germline CDR1 reads SGDLS; CDR2 reads YYNGEE. Trimming pared 0 bases from V and 6 bases from J, leaving 12 bases between. This CDR3 has 15 amino acids. The CDR3 DNA follows: TGTGCCAGCAGCGTAGTTGGTGGCAGATCCGGGGAGCTGTTTTTT. Its translation: CASSVVGGRSGELFF.

The J gene is TRBJ2-1, the V gene TRBV2; 14 nucleotides match TRBD2. V shed 4 bases, J shed 6 bases, and the junction held 20 bases outside the gene matches. CDR3 size: 21 residues. Germline loops: CDR1 SNHLY, CDR2 FYNNEI. In DNA, the CDR3 is TGTGCCAGCAGTGTGGACCTTGCCGGGACTAGCGGGAGAAAGGCCAGCAATGAGCAGTTCTTC. Translation: CASSVDLAGTSGRKASNEQFF.

V gene TRBV5-1 combines with J gene TRBJ1-1; the D is unclear. Trimming took off 4 bases at V and 2 bases at J, with 9 bases between the two ends. The germline CDR1 and CDR2 sequences are SGHRS and YFSETQ. CDR3 size: 13 residues. The CDR3 reads CASSDTFNTEAFF. In DNA, the CDR3 is TGCGCCAGCAGCGACACATTTAACACTGAAGCTTTCTTT.

V and J are TRBV5-8 and TRBJ1-5, with D perhaps matching TRBD1 (5 bases). V lost 6 bases to trimming and J lost 1 base, with 17 bases between them. This CDR3 is 16 amino acids long. Germline V gene data show CDR1 as SGHTS and CDR2 as YDEGEE. CDR3 coding DNA: TGTGCCAGCATAAGGAAGGGGAATAAAAGCAATCAGCCCCAGCATTTT. Translating gives CASIRKGNKSNQPQHF.

This chain connects TRBV4-1 to TRBJ2-5; D ambiguous. V was pared by 2 bases and J by 5 bases, with 9 bases between. Germline values: CDR1 MGHRA, CDR2 YSYEKL. This CDR3 region has 13 residues. The CDR3 sequence: CASSQTFRETQYF. The CDR3 nucleotides are TGCGCCAGCAGCCAAACGTTCAGGGAGACCCAGTACTTC.

This chain links TRBV15 with TRBJ1-1; TRBD1 matches at 11 bases. The V gene end was trimmed by 1 base and the J gene end by 4 bases; junction bases not matched to a gene: 2. Germline CDR1 is LNHNV and CDR2 is YYDKDF (reference sequence). The CDR3 has 15 residues. CDR3 nucleotide sequence: TGTGCCACCAGCAGAGCTGGGACAGGGGGCACTGAAGCTTTCTTT. Its protein product is CATSRAGTGGTEAFF. The variable domain in full, with the rest retrieved from reference TRBV15 and TRBJ1-1, is DAMVIQNPRYQVTQFGKPVTLSCSQTLNHNVMYWYQQKSSQAPKLLFHYYDKDFNNEADTPDNFQSRRPNTSFCFLDIRSPGLGDTAMYLCATSRAGTGGTEAFFGQGTRLTVV.

V usage is TRBV4-1 and J usage is TRBJ2-7, with 9 bases matching TRBD1. The CDR3 sequence is 17 residues long. Germline loops: CDR1 MGHRA, CDR2 YSYEKL. V lost 1 base, J lost 7 bases, and 14 bases stayed unmatched. The CDR3, as DNA: TGCGCCAGCAGCCAAGCCCCTGCCGGGACAGGGTATTGGGAGCAGTACTTC. This codes for CASSQAPAGTGYWEQYF.

The chain carries TRBV7-3 and TRBJ2-1; D remains ambiguous. There are 16 residues in the CDR3. Trimming removed 4 bases from V and 4 bases from J, with 17 bases in between. In germline, CDR1 is SGHTA, CDR2 FQGTGA. In DNA, the CDR3 is TGTGCCAGCAGCTCAAGCTGGTCCACCGCGTACAATGAGCAGTTCTTC. It yields the protein CASSSSWSTAYNEQFF.

This chain uses TRBV5-8 with TRBJ2-7, with D hard to call. The germline V gene encodes CDR1 SGHTS and CDR2 YDEGEE. Trimming pared 4 bases from V and 6 bases from J, leaving 20 bases between. This CDR3 spans 15 amino acids. CDR3 nucleotide sequence: TGTGCCAGCAGCCCCCTGACGGCCTCCACGGGCGAGCAGTACTTC. Amino acid sequence: CASSPLTASTGEQYF.

The chain is built from TRBV12-5 and TRBJ1-2, with a tentative D call TRBD1 (6 bases). V was shortened by 1 base and J by 4 bases, with 7 bases between the two germline ends. The CDR3 loop spans 13 amino acids. Germline CDR1 LGHNT, CDR2 FRNRAP. CDR3 loop: CASGLAGAYGYTF. Here the CDR3 DNA reads TGTGCTAGTGGTTTGGCAGGGGCCTATGGCTACACCTTC. Looking up the rest from reference TRBV12-5 and TRBJ1-2 gives the full variable domain: DARVTQTPRHKVTEMGQEVTMRCQPILGHNTVFWYRQTMMQGLELLAYFRNRAPLDDSGMPKDRFSAEMPDATLATLKIQPSEPRDSAVYFCASGLAGAYGYTFGSGTRLTVV.